Below are 9 T cell receptor beta chains sequenced from a single sample in a study of T cell responses to AZD1222 COVID-19 vaccine. Generated by immunoSEQ multiplex PCR, the TCRdb table keeps only in-frame clones and is missing some. The sample consists of 110,000 to 150,000 clones, about 92% of them appearing once. The starting material was peripheral blood, obtained 28 days after the second AZD1222 dose. Receptors originate from an adult who received the AZD1222 COVID-19 vaccine.

The sample holds a few counts of this clone. This chain's CDR3 is CASSRVGQNEKLFF. The DNA for the CDR3 is TGCGCCAGCAGCCGAGTGGGACAGAATGAAAAACTGTTTTTT. The chain has TRBV5-1 and TRBJ1-4; TRBD1 matches 7 bases. There are 14 residues in the CDR3. Germline V gives CDR1 SGHRS, CDR2 YFSETQ. After removal of 4 bases from V and 5 bases from J, the junction contained 5 bases not matched to a gene.

This clone was detected only once. This rearrangement joins TRBV7-9 to TRBJ1-2, with TRBD1 matching over 7 bases. The CDR3 consists of 14 residues. Germline CDR1 is SEHNR and CDR2 is FQNEAQ (reference sequence). J was trimmed by 8 bases and V by 5 bases; bases with no gene match: 11. The DNA for the CDR3 is TGTGCCAGCAGCCCCCACGACAGGGAGGGCGGCTACACCTTC. It specifies CASSPHDREGGYTF.

The genes are TRBV7-9 and TRBJ1-1, with D perhaps matching TRBD1 (6 bases). Germline V gene sequence: CDR1 SEHNR, CDR2 FQNEAQ (reference sequence). The length of the CDR3 is 12 residues. Trimming shortened V by 4 bases and J by 8 bases, and 11 bases separated the two germline ends. The CDR3 DNA follows: TGTGCCAGCAGCTCGAATCAGGGGGAAGCTTTCTTT. Translated, it gives CASSSNQGEAFF. Full variable domain (outside the CDR3, taken from reference TRBV7-9 and TRBJ1-1): DTGVSQNPRHKITKRGQNVTFRCDPISEHNRLYWYRQTLGQGPEFLTYFQNEAQLEKSRLLSDRFSAERPKGSFSTLEIQRTEQGDSAMYLCASSSNQGEAFFGQGTRLTVV.

This clone was picked up one time. This chain uses TRBV4-3 with TRBJ2-1; 7 bases line up with TRBD2. Germline V gene data show CDR1 as LGHNA and CDR2 as YSLEER. This CDR3 region has 15 residues. V trimming: 2 bases; J trimming: 2 bases; junction bases outside the gene matches: 3. CDR3 in amino acids: CASSQSGGAYNEQFF. In DNA form, the CDR3 reads TGCGCCAGCAGCCAAAGTGGGGGGGCCTACAATGAGCAGTTCTTC.

This chain joins TRBV21-1 and TRBJ2-5; the table's TRBD1 call for D was not verified on the DNA. TRBV21-1 is a documented pseudogene. CDR3 size: 15 residues. The CDR3 sequence: CASSSEGGPQETQYF. The CDR3 DNA follows: TGTGCCAGCAGCAGCGAAGGGGGCCCCCAAGAGACCCAGTACTTC.

V and J are TRBV29-1 and TRBJ2-3, with TRBD1 as a possible D gene (6 bases). The CDR3 totals 13 residues. Germline V CDR1 and CDR2: SQVTM, ANQGSEA. Deletions cut 7 bases from V and 0 bases from J, with 11 bases between. DNA for the CDR3: TGCAGCGGTGACAGGCAAAGCACAGATACGCAGTATTTT. Translation: CSGDRQSTDTQYF.

The chain has TRBV19 and TRBJ2-5; 7 bases agree with TRBD2. The CDR3 spans 19 residues. Trimming removed 3 bases from V and 0 bases from J; junction bases left unmatched: 16. Germline loops: CDR1 LNHDA, CDR2 SQIVND (reference sequence). The CDR3 spells CASSIRFGRLAANQETQYF. Written as DNA, the CDR3 is TGTGCCAGTAGTATTCGGTTCGGGCGGCTAGCGGCTAACCAAGAGACCCAGTACTTC.

The chain links TRBV24-1 to TRBJ2-1; 14 positions match TRBD2. This CDR3 is built from 15 residues. J lost 6 bases, V lost 9 bases, and 6 bases had no gene match. CDR1 is KGHDR and CDR2 is SFDVKD in the germline V gene. The CDR3 sequence: CATAVGTSGSNEQFF. Here the CDR3 DNA reads TGTGCCACCGCGGTGGGGACTAGCGGGAGCAATGAGCAGTTCTTC.

The chain couples TRBV9 to TRBJ1-2, with D unresolved. This CDR3 contains 16 residues. Germline CDR1 and CDR2: SGDLS and YYNGEE. V was trimmed by 0 bases and J by 2 bases, leaving 14 bases between them. CDR3 sequence (DNA): TGTGCCAGCAGCGTAGAAAGAGGGAGGGAGAACTATGGCTACACCTTC. Its protein is CASSVERGRENYGYTF.